The 7 T cell receptor beta chains listed next were all sequenced from one sample in a study of T cells and Merkel cell carcinoma outcomes. The data were produced by immunoSEQ multiplex PCR, yet TCRdb's version contains in-frame clones alone and is incomplete. This repertoire shows just under 600 clones, about nine tenths found once; its top ten account for roughly 4.5%. Sequencing was carried out using tumor tissue from Merkel cell carcinoma. These receptors all come from a human donor with Merkel cell carcinoma.

On this clone: At one end the junction does not follow the germline gene, possibly because of a read error. The chain joins TRBV7-2 to TRBJ2-7; 10 nucleotides agree with TRBD1. CDR3 length: 15 residues. Germline CDR1 and CDR2: SGHTA and FQGNSA. The CDR3 DNA reads as TGTGCCAGCAGCCTAGCGACGGGACAGGGGTACGAGCAGTACTTC. It codes for CASSLATGQGYEQYF.

This clone has only one observation. This chain connects TRBV30 to TRBJ2-7; D not certain. Germline CDR1 reads GTSNPN; CDR2 reads SVGIG (reference sequence). The CDR3 has 10 residues. V was cut by 1 base and J by 4 bases, with 2 bases left in between. As DNA, the CDR3 is TGTGCCTGGAGTGGGTACGAGCAGTACTTC. Its translation is CAWSGYEQYF.

The V gene is TRBV7-6, the J gene TRBJ2-1; TRBD2 matches at 12 bases. This CDR3 contains 18 residues. The V and J ends lost 5 bases and 10 bases, in that order; junction bases with no gene match: 18. Germline CDR1 and CDR2: SGHVS and FNYEAQ. The CDR3 nucleotides read TGTGCCAGCAGCCGGGAGCCTAGCGGGAGGGGTTTAGTAAAGGAGCAGTTCTTC. This sequence encodes CASSREPSGRGLVKEQFF. The full variable domain, rest sourced from reference TRBV7-6 and TRBJ2-1, is GAGVSQSPRYKVTKRGQDVALRCDPISGHVSLYWYRQALGQGPEFLTYFNYEAQQDKSGLPNDRFSAERPEGSISTLTIQRTEQRDSAMYRCASSREPSGRGLVKEQFFGPGTRLTVL.

This clone was recorded only once. The V and J genes are TRBV4-3 and TRBJ2-2; D perhaps matches TRBD2 (5 bases). Germline CDR1 and CDR2: LGHNA and YSLEER. Trimming stripped 3 bases from V and 0 bases from J, with 5 bases between. CDR3 length: 14 amino acids. As DNA, the CDR3 is TGCGCCAGCAGCCACGGGACGAACACCGGGGAGCTGTTTTTT. Protein product: CASSHGTNTGELFF.

The V and J genes are TRBV27 and TRBJ1-5; 10 bases align to TRBD1. The CDR3 is 13 residues long. Germline V gene data show CDR1 as MNHEY and CDR2 as SMNVEV (reference sequence). V shed 2 bases and J 16 bases; nucleotides not matched to a gene: 8. The CDR3 region has the DNA TGTGCCAGCAGTTTACAAGGGACAGGGGTCCACCATTTT. Protein sequence: CASSLQGTGVHHF.

The chain combines TRBV4-3 with TRBJ1-1, with D maybe TRBD1 (5 bases). Germline assignment: CDR1 LGHNA and CDR2 YSLEER. The length of the CDR3 is 13 residues. V was shortened by 8 bases and J by 8 bases, with 18 bases between the two germline ends. In DNA, the CDR3 is TGCGCCAGCGGTACCTCCTTGGGGCTCGAAGCTTTCTTT. Translating gives CASGTSLGLEAFF.

This chain uses TRBV2 with TRBJ2-7; maybe TRBD1 (6 bases). Deletions cut 8 bases from V and 1 base from J, with 15 bases between. Per germline, CDR1 SNHLY and CDR2 FYNNEI. The CDR3 spans 14 residues. The CDR3 coding sequence is TGTGCCAGCCGGGACACGAGGGGATCCTACGAGCAGTACTTC. This codes for CASRDTRGSYEQYF.